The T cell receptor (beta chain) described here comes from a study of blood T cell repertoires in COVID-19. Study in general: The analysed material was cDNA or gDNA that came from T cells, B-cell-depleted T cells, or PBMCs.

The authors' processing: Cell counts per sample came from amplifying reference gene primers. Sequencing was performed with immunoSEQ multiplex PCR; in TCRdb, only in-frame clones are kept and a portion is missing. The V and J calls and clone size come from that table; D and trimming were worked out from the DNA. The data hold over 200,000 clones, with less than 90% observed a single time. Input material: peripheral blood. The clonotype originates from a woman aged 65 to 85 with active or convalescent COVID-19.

The CDR3 DNA reads as TGTGCCAGCAGCCCCCGCGTCACCGGGGAGCTGTTTTTT. It specifies CASSPRVTGELFF. The rearrangement links TRBV11-1 to TRBJ2-2, with no clear D. This CDR3 is built from 13 residues. Germline V lookup: CDR1 SGHAT, CDR2 FQDESV (reference sequence). V shed 5 bases and J shed 4 bases, with 8 bases lying between them.